The source of this TCR beta chain is a study of T cells after yellow fever vaccination. Germline V gene data show CDR1 as SGHNT and CDR2 as YENEEA. V dropped 5 bases and J dropped 1 base, with 9 bases sitting between them. The CDR3 has 15 residues. TCRdb reprocessed the 5' RACE reads with MiXCR, giving one entry per CDR3 protein. The profile covers 340,000 or so distinct CDR3 sequences, with around 12% appearing a single time and about 3% taken by the ten largest. The clonotype comes from a man aged 18-30 years who received the YFV17D yellow fever vaccine. The sequenced sample was CD4+ T cells sorted from PBMCs, obtained 15 days after the yellow fever booster vaccination. The rearrangement joins TRBV11-3 to TRBJ2-6, with D uncertain. The CDR3 coding sequence is TGTGCCAGCAGCGGCATGGGTTCTGGGGCCAACGTCCTGACTTTC. Encoded protein: CASSGMGSGANVLTF. The full variable domain, in which reference TRBV11-3 and TRBJ2-6 provide the parts outside the CDR3, is EAGVVQSPRYKIIEKKQPVAFWCNPISGHNTLYWYLQNLGQGPELLIRYENEEAVDDSQLPKDRFSAERLKGVDSTLKIQPAELGDSAVYLCASSGMGSGANVLTFGAGSRLTVL.